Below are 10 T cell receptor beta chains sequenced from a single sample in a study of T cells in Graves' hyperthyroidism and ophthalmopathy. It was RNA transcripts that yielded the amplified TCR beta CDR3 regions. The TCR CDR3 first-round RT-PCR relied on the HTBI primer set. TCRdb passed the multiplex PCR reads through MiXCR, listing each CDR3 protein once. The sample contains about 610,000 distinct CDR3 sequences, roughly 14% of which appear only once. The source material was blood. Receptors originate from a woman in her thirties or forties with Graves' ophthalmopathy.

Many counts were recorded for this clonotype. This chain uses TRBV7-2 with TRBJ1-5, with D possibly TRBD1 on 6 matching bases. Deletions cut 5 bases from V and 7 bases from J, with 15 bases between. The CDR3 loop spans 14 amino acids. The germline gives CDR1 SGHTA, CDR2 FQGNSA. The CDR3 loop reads CASSEDSTRQPQHF. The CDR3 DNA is TGTGCCAGCAGCGAGGACAGCACTAGGCAGCCCCAGCATTTT.

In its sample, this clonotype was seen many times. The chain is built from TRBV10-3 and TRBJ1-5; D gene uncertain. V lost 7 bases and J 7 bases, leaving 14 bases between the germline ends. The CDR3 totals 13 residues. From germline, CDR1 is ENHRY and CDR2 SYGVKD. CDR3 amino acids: CAITDLEGQPQHF. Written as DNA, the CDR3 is TGTGCCATCACCGACCTTGAAGGGCAGCCCCAGCATTTT.

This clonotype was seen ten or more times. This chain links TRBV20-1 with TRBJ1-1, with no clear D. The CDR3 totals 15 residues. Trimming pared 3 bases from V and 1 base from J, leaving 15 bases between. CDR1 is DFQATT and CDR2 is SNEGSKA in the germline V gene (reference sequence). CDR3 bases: TGCAGTGCTAGCAAGGGTGGATCCCAGAACACTGAAGCTTTCTTT. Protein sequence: CSASKGGSQNTEAFF.

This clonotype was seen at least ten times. CDR3 sequence: CSAWRGETQYF. DNA for the CDR3: TGCAGTGCTTGGAGGGGAGAGACCCAGTACTTC. The V and J genes are TRBV20-1 and TRBJ2-5; D possibly corresponds to TRBD2 (6 bases). The CDR3 has 11 amino acids. Trimming removed 5 bases from V and 4 bases from J, with 8 bases in between. CDR1 DFQATT and CDR2 SNEGSKA come from the germline V gene (reference sequence).

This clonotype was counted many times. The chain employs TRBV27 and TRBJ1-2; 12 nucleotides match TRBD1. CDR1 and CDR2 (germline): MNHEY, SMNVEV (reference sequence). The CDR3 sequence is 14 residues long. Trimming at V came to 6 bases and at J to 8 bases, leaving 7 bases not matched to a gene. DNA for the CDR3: TGTGCCAGCAGCAAGGGACAGGGGGCGCAGGGCTACACCTTC. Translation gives CASSKGQGAQGYTF.

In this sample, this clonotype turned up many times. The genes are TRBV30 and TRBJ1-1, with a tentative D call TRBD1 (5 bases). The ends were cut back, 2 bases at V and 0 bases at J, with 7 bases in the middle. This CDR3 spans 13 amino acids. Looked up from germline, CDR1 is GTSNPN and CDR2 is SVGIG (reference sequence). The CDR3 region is CAWSRGLNTEAFF. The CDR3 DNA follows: TGTGCCTGGAGTCGGGGACTGAACACTGAAGCTTTCTTT.

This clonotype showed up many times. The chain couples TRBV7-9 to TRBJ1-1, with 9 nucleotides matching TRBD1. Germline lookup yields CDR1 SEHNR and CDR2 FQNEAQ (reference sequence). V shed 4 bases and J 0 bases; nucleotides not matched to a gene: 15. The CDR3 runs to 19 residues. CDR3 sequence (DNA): TGTGCCAGCAGCTCCCGGGACAGGGATTACCAAGGGGTGAACACTGAAGCTTTCTTT. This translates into CASSSRDRDYQGVNTEAFF.

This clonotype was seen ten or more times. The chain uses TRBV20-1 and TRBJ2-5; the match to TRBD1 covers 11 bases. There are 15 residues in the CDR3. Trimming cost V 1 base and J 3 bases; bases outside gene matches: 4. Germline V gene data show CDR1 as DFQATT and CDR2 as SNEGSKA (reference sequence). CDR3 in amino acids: CSARAGTGGEETQYF. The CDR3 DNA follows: TGCAGTGCTAGAGCCGGGACAGGGGGTGAAGAGACCCAGTACTTC.

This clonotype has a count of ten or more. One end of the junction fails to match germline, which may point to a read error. CDR3 bases: TGCAGTGCTCCCGCAGGGACGAACACTGAGGCTTTCTTT. Its protein product is CSAPAGTNTEAFF. The V and J genes are TRBV20-1 and TRBJ1-1; maybe TRBD1 (5 bases). Germline V lookup: CDR1 DFQATT, CDR2 SNEGSKA (reference sequence). The CDR3 consists of 13 residues.

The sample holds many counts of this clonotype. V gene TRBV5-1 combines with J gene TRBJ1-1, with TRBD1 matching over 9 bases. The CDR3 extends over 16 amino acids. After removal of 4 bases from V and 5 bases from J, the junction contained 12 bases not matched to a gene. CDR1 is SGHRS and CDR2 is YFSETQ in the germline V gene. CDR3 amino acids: CASSRRGQGIGTEAFF. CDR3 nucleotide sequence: TGCGCCAGCAGCCGGAGGGGACAGGGTATAGGGACTGAAGCTTTCTTT. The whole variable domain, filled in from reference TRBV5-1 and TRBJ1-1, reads KAGVTQTPRYLIKTRGQQVTLSCSPISGHRSVSWYQQTPGQGLQFLFEYFSETQRNKGNFPGRFSGRQFSNSRSEMNVSTLELGDSALYLCASSRRGQGIGTEAFFGQGTRLTVV.